The 30 T cell receptor beta chains presented below share a single source sample, sequenced in a study of shared clonotypes between healthy human individuals. Measured with immunoSEQ multiplex PCR; TCRdb has only the in-frame clones, and not every one. This table holds around 700,000 clones, about three quarters found once. Sequenced input: memory CD4+ T cells sorted from blood. Described subset: CD45RA-negative fraction. These receptors were obtained from a woman aged 25-40 years in good health.

The rearrangement uses TRBV7-9 and TRBJ1-5, with 12 bases fitting TRBD1. CDR3 size: 17 residues. With 4 bases clipped from V and 1 base from J, the junction kept 5 bases outside the gene matches. Germline values: CDR1 SEHNR, CDR2 FQNEAQ (reference sequence). Here the CDR3 DNA reads TGTGCCAGCAGCTATGGGACAGGGGGCGACAGCAATCAGCCCCAGCATTTT. Encoded protein: CASSYGTGGDSNQPQHF.

The CDR3 sequence: CASSRLSLGNEQFF. In DNA, the CDR3 is TGTGCCAGCAGCCGACTATCACTCGGCAATGAGCAGTTCTTC. The chain uses TRBV7-6 and TRBJ2-1, with D perhaps matching TRBD2 (5 bases). The CDR3 has 14 amino acids. The germline CDR1 and CDR2 sequences are SGHVS and FNYEAQ. Trimming removed 5 bases at V and 6 bases at J, with 14 bases between.

V is TRBV13 and J is TRBJ2-7; no clear D gene. CDR3 length equals 16 residues. Deletions cut 5 bases from V and 1 base from J, with 18 bases between. Germline V gives CDR1 PRHDT, CDR2 FYEKMQ (reference sequence). The CDR3 sequence is CASSPWMRRGSYEQYF. CDR3 sequence (DNA): TGTGCCAGCAGCCCCTGGATGCGTAGAGGATCCTACGAGCAGTACTTC.

The chain has TRBV30 and TRBJ2-1; TRBD1 matches 7 bases. After removal of 5 bases from V and 10 bases from J, the junction contained 14 bases not matched to a gene. Germline V lookup: CDR1 GTSNPN, CDR2 SVGIG (reference sequence). The CDR3 contains 14 residues. CDR3 protein: CAWGLGQVLREQFF. The CDR3 region has the DNA TGTGCCTGGGGCCTTGGACAGGTCCTACGAGAGCAGTTCTTC.

The rearrangement links TRBV7-9 to TRBJ1-1; 9 nucleotides line up with TRBD1. Losses at the gene ends were 6 bases for V and 5 bases for J; bases not matched to a gene: 10. The germline CDR1 and CDR2 sequences are SEHNR and FQNEAQ (reference sequence). The CDR3 covers 15 residues. The CDR3 DNA sequence: TGTGCCAGCAGTCAAGCCGGGACAGGGTTGACTGAAGCTTTCTTT. Its translation: CASSQAGTGLTEAFF.

This clone was seen a few times. The CDR3: CASSRPGGTNYGYTF. For the CDR3, the DNA is TGTGCCAGCAGCCGACCAGGGGGAACTAACTATGGCTACACCTTC. The chain couples TRBV28 to TRBJ1-2, with 7 bases fitting TRBD1. V trimming: 6 bases; J trimming: 0 bases; junction bases outside the gene matches: 7. This CDR3 has 15 amino acids. Germline loops: CDR1 MDHEN, CDR2 SYDVKM.

The V gene is TRBV4-1, the J gene TRBJ2-7, with 8 bases matching TRBD2. Germline lookup yields CDR1 MGHRA and CDR2 YSYEKL. CDR3 length: 15 amino acids. V shed 0 bases and J 3 bases; nucleotides not matched to a gene: 4. As DNA, the CDR3 is TGCGCCAGCAGCCAAGATCGAGCGGGAGTCTACGAGCAGTACTTC. Translated, it gives CASSQDRAGVYEQYF.

CDR3 nucleotide sequence: TGTGCCAGCAGTGAAAACAGCCTCCCATCCTCCTACGAGCAGTACTTC. Amino acids: CASSENSLPSSYEQYF. The J gene is TRBJ2-7, the V gene TRBV2; D is uncertain. The V end was cut by 2 bases, the J end by 0 bases, with 14 bases between. Germline CDR1 SNHLY, CDR2 FYNNEI. There are 16 residues in the CDR3.

This chain links TRBV28 with TRBJ2-5; 9 nucleotides align to TRBD1. V was clipped by 6 bases and J by 6 bases; unmatched bases: 5. CDR3 length equals 13 residues. Germline V gives CDR1 MDHEN, CDR2 SYDVKM. The CDR3 coding sequence is TGTGCCAGCAGCCGGGGACAGGGAAAGACCCAGTACTTC. Its protein product is CASSRGQGKTQYF.

The gene calls are TRBV7-7 and TRBJ1-1; 7 bases agree with TRBD1. V trimming: 5 bases; J trimming: 2 bases; junction bases outside the gene matches: 2. In germline, CDR1 is SSHAT, CDR2 FNYEAQ (reference sequence). There are 13 residues in the CDR3. CDR3 nucleotides: TGTGCCAGCAGCCGGGACAGTAACACTGAAGCTTTCTTT. Amino acids: CASSRDSNTEAFF.

Notes on this clone: Other DNA sequences of this sample code for an identical CDR3. The V gene is TRBV6-5, the J gene TRBJ1-5; D possibly corresponds to TRBD1 (5 bases). Trimming left V 2 bases short and J 10 bases short, with 12 bases between. CDR3 length equals 13 residues. Looked up from germline, CDR1 is MNHEY and CDR2 is SVGAGI. Written as DNA, the CDR3 is TGTGCCAGCAGTTACCAGGGTCCCCACCCCCAGCATTTT. Translating gives CASSYQGPHPQHF.

The chain uses TRBV11-2 and TRBJ2-5, with 8 nucleotides matching TRBD1. The V segment lost 5 bases and the J segment 10 bases; nucleotides outside the gene matches: 6. This CDR3 spans 12 amino acids. Germline assignment: CDR1 SGHAT and CDR2 FQNNGV. Written as DNA, the CDR3 is TGTGCCAGCAGCCGTGACAGGGGTGACCAGTACTTC. Translation: CASSRDRGDQYF.

This chain joins TRBV28 and TRBJ1-5; TRBD1 aligns across 7 bases. The CDR3 runs to 15 residues. Germline CDR1 is MDHEN and CDR2 is SYDVKM. Trimming removed 4 bases from V and 2 bases from J; junction bases left unmatched: 5. For the CDR3, the DNA is TGTGCCAGCAGTTACAGGGGAAGGGGCAATCAGCCCCAGCATTTT. The encoded protein is CASSYRGRGNQPQHF.

The gene calls are TRBV4-2 and TRBJ2-7, with TRBD2 identical over 7 bases. The trim removed 4 bases at V and 2 bases at J, leaving 11 bases unmatched. Per germline, CDR1 LGHNA and CDR2 YNFKEQ. The CDR3 runs to 16 residues. CDR3: CASSPTSGDGAYEQYF. The CDR3 DNA follows: TGTGCCAGCAGCCCAACAAGCGGGGACGGGGCCTACGAGCAGTACTTC.

The chain uses TRBV11-2 and TRBJ1-2, with D unresolved. The CDR3 is 15 residues long. V lost 5 bases, J lost 3 bases, and 16 bases lay in between. The germline gives CDR1 SGHAT, CDR2 FQNNGV. In DNA form, the CDR3 reads TGTGCCAGCAGCCACATTACCGACAAGCACTATGGCTACACCTTC. Its translation is CASSHITDKHYGYTF.

This chain connects TRBV11-2 to TRBJ2-2, with TRBD2 matching over 9 bases. Per germline, CDR1 SGHAT and CDR2 FQNNGV. With 4 bases clipped from V and 5 bases from J, the junction kept 11 bases outside the gene matches. The CDR3 has 17 amino acids. CDR3: CASSSRRGLARTGELFF. The CDR3 DNA is TGTGCCAGCAGCTCCAGAAGAGGACTAGCGCGAACCGGGGAGCTGTTTTTT.

This clone appeared many times. J is TRBJ1-2 and V is TRBV28, with TRBD1 matching 8 bases. Trimming took 6 bases from V and 7 from J; bases not matched to a gene: 7. This CDR3 comprises 13 residues. CDR1 and CDR2 from the germline V gene are MDHEN and SYDVKM. CDR3 nucleotides: TGTGCCAGCAGGCTAGGGACAGGAGGTGGCTACACCTTC. This encodes CASRLGTGGGYTF.

This rearrangement joins TRBV4-1 to TRBJ1-2; no clear D gene. The CDR3 length is 18 residues. V lost 1 base and J lost 4, with 22 bases in between. Germline CDR1 reads MGHRA; CDR2 reads YSYEKL. CDR3 region: CASSQGSTSNKMIYGYTF. In nucleotides, the CDR3 is TGCGCCAGCAGCCAAGGGAGTACTTCGAACAAGATGATCTATGGCTACACCTTC.

The J gene is TRBJ1-1, the V gene TRBV6-1; TRBD1 is a possible D gene (6 bases). The V gene's germline CDR1 is MNHNS and CDR2 SASEGT. The CDR3 runs to 14 residues. Trimming removed 5 bases from V and 3 bases from J, with 13 bases in between. The CDR3 DNA is TGTGCCAGCAGTCCAGCACAGGGTGACACTGAAGCTTTCTTT. Translation: CASSPAQGDTEAFF.

This clone was detected only a few times. The chain combines TRBV28 with TRBJ2-7; 8 bases map to TRBD1. Per the germline V gene, CDR1 is MDHEN and CDR2 is SYDVKM. The CDR3 is 13 amino acids. V was pared by 6 bases and J by 5 bases, with 6 bases of the junction left unmatched. CDR3 sequence: CASSRLDRDEQYF. In nucleotides, the CDR3 is TGTGCCAGCAGCCGCTTGGACAGGGACGAGCAGTACTTC.

The rearrangement uses TRBV29-1 and TRBJ2-7, with a tentative D call TRBD1 (5 bases). The CDR3 spans 15 residues. Trimming took 1 base from V and 0 from J, leaving 13 bases between them. Germline CDR1 and CDR2: SQVTM and ANQGSEA. Here the CDR3 reads CSVEGSRGISYEQYF. As DNA, the CDR3 is TGCAGCGTTGAAGGCTCAAGGGGAATCTCCTACGAGCAGTACTTC.

The chain has TRBV28 and TRBJ1-2; D might be TRBD1 (6 bases). V lost 5 bases, J lost 7 bases, and 20 bases lay in between. CDR1 is MDHEN, CDR2 SYDVKM, per germline. This CDR3 has 15 amino acids. CDR3 sequence: CASSLESGGGGGYTF. In DNA, the CDR3 is TGTGCCAGCAGTCTCGAATCGGGAGGGGGTGGTGGCTACACCTTC.

V and J are TRBV6-6 and TRBJ1-3, with 9 bases aligning to TRBD1. The V and J ends lost 6 bases and 1 base, in that order; junction bases with no gene match: 4. CDR3 length equals 15 residues. CDR1 is MNHNY, CDR2 SVGAGI, per germline (reference sequence). CDR3 sequence reads: CASSLTGGSGNTIYF. Written as DNA, the CDR3 is TGTGCCAGCAGCCTGACAGGGGGATCTGGAAACACCATATATTTT.

J is TRBJ1-4 and V is TRBV2, with 9 bases aligning to TRBD1. This CDR3 contains 14 residues. J lost 8 bases, V lost 6 bases, and 7 bases had no gene match. Germline assignment: CDR1 SNHLY and CDR2 FYNNEI. The CDR3, as DNA: TGTGCCAGCAGCGACGGGACAGGGATAGAAAAACTGTTTTTT. This encodes CASSDGTGIEKLFF.

Only a few counts were recorded for this clone. This chain joins TRBV18 and TRBJ2-2, with 9 nucleotides matching TRBD2. CDR3 length equals 14 residues. Germline V gene data show CDR1 as KGHSH and CDR2 as LQKENI. V gave up 3 bases and J gave up 7 bases; unmatched junction bases: 3. CDR3 amino acids: CASSPGLAGGELFF. CDR3 sequence (DNA): TGTGCCAGCTCACCGGGACTAGCCGGCGGGGAGCTGTTTTTT.

The V gene is TRBV5-1, the J gene TRBJ1-2; 7 nucleotides match TRBD1. Germline V gene sequence: CDR1 SGHRS, CDR2 YFSETQ. This CDR3 contains 17 residues. Trimming removed 5 bases from V and 4 bases from J; junction bases left unmatched: 17. CDR3 nucleotides: TGCGCCAGCAGTTCTGCGATCACAGGGGTCGCAATCTATGGCTACACCTTC. Its protein is CASSSAITGVAIYGYTF.

This clone has more than one count but fewer than ten. The chain combines TRBV7-8 with TRBJ1-1; 9 bases agree with TRBD1. V lost 5 bases, J lost 2 bases, and 6 bases stayed unmatched. Germline V gene sequence: CDR1 SGHVS, CDR2 FQNEAQ. This CDR3 contains 15 residues. The CDR3 nucleotides read TGTGCCAGCAGCCAAACAGGGGGCGTAAACACTGAAGCTTTCTTT. Translation: CASSQTGGVNTEAFF.

The sample holds a few counts of this clone. The V call is TRBV27, the J call TRBJ2-6; D is ambiguous. Trimming left V 6 bases short and J 4 bases short, with 19 bases between. The CDR3 sequence is 17 residues long. The germline V gene has CDR1 MNHEY and CDR2 SMNVEV (reference sequence). DNA of the CDR3: TGTGCCAGCAGACGACGCAGGACCGGGTCGGGGGCCAACGTCCTGACTTTC. Encoded protein: CASRRRRTGSGANVLTF.

This clone has a handful of counts. The same CDR3 arises from other DNA sequences in this sample as well. The V and J genes are TRBV28 and TRBJ2-5; 7 bases map to TRBD2. Per germline, CDR1 MDHEN and CDR2 SYDVKM. This CDR3 has 13 amino acids. V was clipped by 6 bases and J by 3 bases; unmatched bases: 4. The CDR3 DNA follows: TGTGCCAGCAGCTGGGGGGGGGAAGAGACCCAGTACTTC. This codes for CASSWGGEETQYF.

V usage is TRBV20-1 and J usage is TRBJ1-1, with no clear D. Per germline, CDR1 DFQATT and CDR2 SNEGSKA (reference sequence). This CDR3 has 10 amino acids. The V gene lost 6 bases and the J gene lost 6 bases, with 8 bases spanning the gap. The CDR3 DNA sequence: TGCAGTGCACTAACAGCTGAAGCTTTCTTT. Translation gives CSALTAEAFF.